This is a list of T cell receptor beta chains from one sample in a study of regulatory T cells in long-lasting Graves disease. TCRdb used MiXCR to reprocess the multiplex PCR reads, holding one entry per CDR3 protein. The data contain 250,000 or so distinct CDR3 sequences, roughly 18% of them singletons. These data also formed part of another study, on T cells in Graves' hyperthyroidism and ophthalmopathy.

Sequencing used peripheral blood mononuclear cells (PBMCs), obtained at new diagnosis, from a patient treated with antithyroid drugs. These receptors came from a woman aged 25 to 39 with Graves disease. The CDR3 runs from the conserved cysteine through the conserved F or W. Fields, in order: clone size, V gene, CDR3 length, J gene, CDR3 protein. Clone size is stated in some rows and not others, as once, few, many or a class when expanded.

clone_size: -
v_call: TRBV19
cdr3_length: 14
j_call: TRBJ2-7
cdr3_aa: CASSIGRGIYEQYF

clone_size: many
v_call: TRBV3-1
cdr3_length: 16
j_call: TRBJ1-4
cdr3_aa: CASSHYTGGHNEKLFF

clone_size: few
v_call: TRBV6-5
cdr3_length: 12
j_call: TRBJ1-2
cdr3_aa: CASKDISYGYTF

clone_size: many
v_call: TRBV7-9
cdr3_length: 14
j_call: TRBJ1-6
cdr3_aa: CASSPDGYNSPLHF

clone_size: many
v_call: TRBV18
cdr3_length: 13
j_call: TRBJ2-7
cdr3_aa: CASSGGTGDEQYF

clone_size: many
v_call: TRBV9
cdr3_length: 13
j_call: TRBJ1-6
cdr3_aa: CASSVAGPSPLHF

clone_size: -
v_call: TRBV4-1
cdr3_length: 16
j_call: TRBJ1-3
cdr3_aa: CASSHSSGGFGNTIYF

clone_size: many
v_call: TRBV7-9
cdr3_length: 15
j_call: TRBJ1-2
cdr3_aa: CASSSGWTGRLGYTF

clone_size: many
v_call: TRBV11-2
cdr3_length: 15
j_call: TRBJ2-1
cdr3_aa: CASSQVNRGNNEQFF

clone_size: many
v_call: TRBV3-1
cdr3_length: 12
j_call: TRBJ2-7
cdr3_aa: CASSQVLDEQYF

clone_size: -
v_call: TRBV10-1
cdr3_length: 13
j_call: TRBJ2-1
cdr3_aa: CASGSGAYNEQFF

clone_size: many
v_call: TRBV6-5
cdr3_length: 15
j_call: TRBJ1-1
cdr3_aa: CASSYTGRLNTEAFF

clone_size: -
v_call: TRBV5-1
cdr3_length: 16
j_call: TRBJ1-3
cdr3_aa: CASSQLGGTAGNTIYF

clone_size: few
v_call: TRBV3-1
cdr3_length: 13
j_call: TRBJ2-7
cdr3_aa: CASSSTRAYEQYF

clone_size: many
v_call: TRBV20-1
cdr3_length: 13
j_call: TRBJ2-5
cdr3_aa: CSAGGGPAETQYF

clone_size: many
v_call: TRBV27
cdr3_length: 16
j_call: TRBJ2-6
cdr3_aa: CASSLLVTSGANVLTF

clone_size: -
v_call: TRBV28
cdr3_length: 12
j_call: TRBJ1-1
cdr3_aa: CASSPYFTEAFF

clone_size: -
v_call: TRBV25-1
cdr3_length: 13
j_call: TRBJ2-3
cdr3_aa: CASSEGITDTQYF

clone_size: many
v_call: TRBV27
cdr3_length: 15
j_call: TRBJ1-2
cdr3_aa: CASSPRTPPNYGYTF

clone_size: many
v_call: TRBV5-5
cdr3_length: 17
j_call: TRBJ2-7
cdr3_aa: CASSRSQWVRDYYEQYF

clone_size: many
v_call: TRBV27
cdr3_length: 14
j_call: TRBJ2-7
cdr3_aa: CASGGQGRLYEQYF

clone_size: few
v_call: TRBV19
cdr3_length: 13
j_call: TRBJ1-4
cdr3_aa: CASSIRVEEKLFF

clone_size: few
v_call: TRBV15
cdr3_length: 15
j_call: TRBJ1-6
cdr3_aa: CATSRGHTDYSPLHF

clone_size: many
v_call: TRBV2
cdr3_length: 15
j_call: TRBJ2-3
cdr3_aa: CAISSPGLETDTQYF

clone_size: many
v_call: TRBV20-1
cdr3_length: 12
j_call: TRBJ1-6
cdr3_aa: CSAHTRHGPLHF

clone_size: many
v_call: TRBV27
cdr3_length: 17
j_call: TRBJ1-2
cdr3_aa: CAKDTGGGRFPNYGYTF

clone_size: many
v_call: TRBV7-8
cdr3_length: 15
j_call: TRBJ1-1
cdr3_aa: CASTLQAGGRTEAFF

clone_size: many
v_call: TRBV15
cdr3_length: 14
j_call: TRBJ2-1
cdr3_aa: CATSRDQGANEQFF

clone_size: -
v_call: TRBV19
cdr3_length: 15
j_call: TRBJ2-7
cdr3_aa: CASSILRGSTYEQYF

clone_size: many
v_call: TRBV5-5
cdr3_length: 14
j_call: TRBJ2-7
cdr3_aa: CASSLSDGPYEQYF

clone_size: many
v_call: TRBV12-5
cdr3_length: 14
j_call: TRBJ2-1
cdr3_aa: CASGLGSHGGGEFF

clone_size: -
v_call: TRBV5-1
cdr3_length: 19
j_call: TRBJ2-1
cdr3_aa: CASSGSGGRGSGLNNEQFF